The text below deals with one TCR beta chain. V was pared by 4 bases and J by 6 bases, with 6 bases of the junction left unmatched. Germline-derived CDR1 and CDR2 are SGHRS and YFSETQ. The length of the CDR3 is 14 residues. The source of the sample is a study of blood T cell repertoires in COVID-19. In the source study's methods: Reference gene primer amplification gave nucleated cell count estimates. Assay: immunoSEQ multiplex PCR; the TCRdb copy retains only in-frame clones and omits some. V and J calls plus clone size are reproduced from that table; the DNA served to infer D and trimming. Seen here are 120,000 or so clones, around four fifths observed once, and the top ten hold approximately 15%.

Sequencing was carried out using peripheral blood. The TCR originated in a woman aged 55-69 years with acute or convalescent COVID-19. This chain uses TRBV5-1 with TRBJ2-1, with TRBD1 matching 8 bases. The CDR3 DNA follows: TGCGCCAGCAGCCCGGGACAGGCAGGCAATGAGCAGTTCTTC. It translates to CASSPGQAGNEQFF. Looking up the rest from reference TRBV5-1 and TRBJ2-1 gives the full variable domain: KAGVTQTPRYLIKTRGQQVTLSCSPISGHRSVSWYQQTPGQGLQFLFEYFSETQRNKGNFPGRFSGRQFSNSRSEMNVSTLELGDSALYLCASSPGQAGNEQFFGPGTRLTVL.